This TCR beta chain derives from a study of T-cell reconstitution after alpha-beta-depleted transplantation in children. Germline V CDR1 and CDR2: SGHRS, YFSETQ. This CDR3 has 14 amino acids. As for this clonotype: A junction end diverges from the germline sequence, so it may reflect a read error.

Construction of the TCRbeta library involved unique molecular identifiers. One entry per CDR3 protein results from TCRdb running MiXCR on the PCR reads. The sample consists of approximately 1,000,000 distinct CDR3 sequences, about 31% of them appearing once. This TCR came from a boy in the first two years of life who had a stem cell transplant for SCID, so the T cells may come from the graft donor. This chain joins TRBV5-1 and TRBJ2-6; maybe TRBD1 (5 bases). This specimen consisted of PBMCs, mostly from graft donor cells, obtained 360 days after TCRalphabeta/CD19-depleted stem cell transplant. Here the CDR3 reads CASSTREGANILTF. The DNA of the CDR3 is TGCGCCAGCAGCACGAGAGAAGGGGCCAACATCCTGACTTTC.